The 18 T cell receptor beta chains below were found in one sample sequenced in a study of CD8+ T cells in alopecia areata. Individuals with alopecia areata gave both lesional scalp punch biopsies and peripheral blood for collection. cDNA reverse transcribed from extracted RNA served as the sequencing template. Generated by immunoSEQ multiplex PCR, the TCRdb table keeps only in-frame clones and is missing some. The data show some 5,000 clones, under 80% seen once. The sequenced sample was skin, obtained at week 0. These receptors were taken from a human donor with alopecia areata.

The chain couples TRBV7-3 to TRBJ2-3; 9 positions agree with TRBD2. V dropped 5 bases and J dropped 0; count of bases not matched to a gene: 18. The length of the CDR3 is 20 residues. Germline CDR1 reads SGHTA; CDR2 reads FQGTGA. CDR3: CASSPRDVAGAHSSTDTQYF. In nucleotides, the CDR3 is TGTGCCAGCAGCCCCAGAGACGTAGCGGGGGCCCATTCTAGCACAGATACGCAGTATTTT.

The sample holds one count of this clone. This sequence joins TRBV28 and TRBJ1-5; D is perhaps TRBD1 (6 bases). The length of the CDR3 is 17 residues. V dropped 2 bases and J dropped 10 bases, with 24 bases sitting between them. The V gene's germline CDR1 is MDHEN and CDR2 SYDVKM. CDR3 in DNA: TGTGCCAGCAGTTTAACAGCCTACAGGGAAGTTAAGGGCCCCCAGCATTTT. The encoded protein is CASSLTAYREVKGPQHF.

This clone appeared a few times. This chain connects TRBV7-3 to TRBJ2-2; 7 nucleotides line up with TRBD1. The J segment lost 1 base and the V segment lost 5 bases, leaving 7 bases of the junction unmatched. Germline V gives CDR1 SGHTA, CDR2 FQGTGA. CDR3 length: 16 amino acids. DNA for the CDR3: TGTGCCAGCAGCCCAAGCCGGACAGGGAACACCGGGGAGCTGTTTTTT. The encoded protein is CASSPSRTGNTGELFF.

This clone has only one observation. The chain uses TRBV11-1 and TRBJ1-3; no clear D gene. Trimming removed 1 base at V and 2 bases at J, with 6 bases between. CDR1 is SGHAT and CDR2 is FQDESV in the germline V gene (reference sequence). The CDR3 has 14 amino acids. As DNA, the CDR3 is TGTGCCAGCAGCTTAGGAGGTCCTGGAAACACCATATATTTT. Translating gives CASSLGGPGNTIYF.

The chain combines TRBV10-2 with TRBJ2-7, with 9 nucleotides matching TRBD1. V shed 4 bases and J 3 bases; nucleotides not matched to a gene: 7. This CDR3 region has 15 residues. Germline loops: CDR1 WSHSY, CDR2 SAAADI. CDR3 loop: CASSGPPGQGYEQYF. Written as DNA, the CDR3 is TGCGCCAGCAGTGGACCTCCGGGACAGGGCTACGAGCAGTACTTC.

CDR3 nucleotides: TGTGCCAGCAGCTTTCTAATCAGGAGGGGTGTGACCGGGGAGCTGTTTTTT. It translates to CASSFLIRRGVTGELFF. This sequence joins TRBV11-2 and TRBJ2-2; perhaps TRBD2 as D (6 bases). There are 17 residues in the CDR3. Germline V CDR1 and CDR2: SGHAT, FQNNGV. V lost 3 bases, J lost 5 bases, and 19 bases lay in between.

Concerning this clone itself: The CDR3 end shows no conserved phenylalanine or tryptophan, and so a read error is likely. The chain employs TRBV2 and TRBJ1-5; D is unclear. In germline, CDR1 is SNHLY, CDR2 FYNNEI. CDR3 length: 14 residues. The V and J ends lost 2 bases and 3 bases respectively, with 8 bases between them. CDR3 residues: CASSETGYNQPQHS. For the CDR3, the DNA is TGTGCCAGCAGTGAAACGGGGTACAATCAGCCCCAGCATTCT.

The sample holds a few counts of this clone. This sequence joins TRBV6-1 and TRBJ2-7; TRBD2 agrees at 13 bases. V lost 4 bases to trimming and J lost 2 bases; unmatched junction nucleotides: 2. The germline gives CDR1 MNHNS, CDR2 SASEGT. This CDR3 region has 15 residues. The CDR3 is CASSGLAGGTYEQYF. CDR3 coding DNA: TGTGCCAGCAGTGGACTAGCGGGGGGAACCTACGAGCAGTACTTC.

This clone was found once. The chain is built from TRBV19 and TRBJ2-1; no firm D call. V shed 6 bases and J shed 0 bases, with 9 bases lying between them. This CDR3 region has 14 residues. Germline loops: CDR1 LNHDA, CDR2 SQIVND (reference sequence). The CDR3 protein is CASSSRSSYNEQFF. The CDR3 region has the DNA TGTGCCAGTAGCAGCAGAAGCTCCTACAATGAGCAGTTCTTC.

This rearrangement joins TRBV5-5 to TRBJ1-1; TRBD1 is a possible D gene (6 bases). The germline gives CDR1 SGHKS, CDR2 YYEKEE (reference sequence). The CDR3 is 13 amino acids. V dropped 4 bases and J dropped 8 bases, with 15 bases sitting between them. The CDR3 is CASSNGPQGEAFF. The CDR3 DNA reads as TGTGCCAGCAGCAACGGTCCGCAGGGGGAAGCTTTCTTT.

The chain joins TRBV29-1 to TRBJ1-2, with D possibly being TRBD1 (6 bases). The germline V gene encodes CDR1 SQVTM and CDR2 ANQGSEA. V shed 3 bases and J shed 7 bases, with 12 bases lying between them. The CDR3 sequence is 12 residues long. CDR3: CSVEWTEPGYTF. CDR3 nucleotide sequence: TGCAGCGTTGAGTGGACAGAACCTGGCTACACCTTC.

The V gene is TRBV10-3, the J gene TRBJ2-3; TRBD2 matches 12 bases. The V and J ends lost 6 bases and 4 bases, in that order; junction bases with no gene match: 11. This CDR3 region has 17 residues. Germline V lookup: CDR1 ENHRY, CDR2 SYGVKD. The DNA of the CDR3 is TGTGCCATCAGCGAACCCCCTAGCGGGGGGGCCGCAGATACGCAGTATTTT. Translated, it gives CAISEPPSGGAADTQYF.

V gene TRBV5-1 combines with J gene TRBJ1-2; D is uncertain. The CDR3 is made up of 15 amino acids. V dropped 0 bases and J dropped 0 bases, with 9 bases sitting between them. Germline loops: CDR1 SGHRS, CDR2 YFSETQ. This chain's CDR3 is CASSLAAGTNYGYTF. CDR3 DNA: TGCGCCAGCAGCTTGGCAGCGGGAACTAACTATGGCTACACCTTC. Full variable domain (missing parts from reference TRBV5-1 and TRBJ1-2): KAGVTQTPRYLIKTRGQQVTLSCSPISGHRSVSWYQQTPGQGLQFLFEYFSETQRNKGNFPGRFSGRQFSNSRSEMNVSTLELGDSALYLCASSLAAGTNYGYTFGSGTRLTVV.

The chain couples TRBV7-9 to TRBJ2-3, with 7 nucleotides matching TRBD2. CDR3 size: 14 residues. V lost 3 bases to trimming and J lost 6 bases; unmatched junction nucleotides: 6. Germline CDR1 is SEHNR and CDR2 is FQNEAQ (reference sequence). DNA for the CDR3: TGTGCCAGCAGCTTTGGCGGGGGTATGGATACGCAGTATTTT. Translated, it gives CASSFGGGMDTQYF.

V and J are TRBV5-4 and TRBJ1-2, with D hard to call. Trimming removed 0 bases at V and 8 bases at J, with 20 bases between. Per germline, CDR1 SGHNT and CDR2 YYREEE (reference sequence). This CDR3 has 16 residues. The chain's CDR3 is CASSLGPMEVKPGYTF. In DNA, the CDR3 is TGTGCCAGCAGCTTGGGCCCGATGGAAGTGAAACCAGGCTACACCTTC.

A few counts support this clone. V gene TRBV27 combines with J gene TRBJ1-5; D call uncertain. Germline assignment: CDR1 MNHEY and CDR2 SMNVEV (reference sequence). Trimming took 5 bases from V and 1 from J, leaving 6 bases between them. The CDR3 runs 13 residues. The chain's CDR3 is CASSPLSNQPQHF. In DNA form, the CDR3 reads TGTGCCAGCAGTCCCCTGAGCAATCAGCCCCAGCATTTT.

The chain recombines TRBV6-1 with TRBJ2-2; D perhaps matches TRBD2 (5 bases). Trimming pared 7 bases from V and 0 bases from J, leaving 9 bases between. Germline V CDR1 and CDR2: MNHNS, SASEGT. The CDR3 runs to 14 residues. CDR3 in amino acids: CASIFGTNTGELFF. The CDR3 region has the DNA TGTGCCAGCATATTCGGGACGAACACCGGGGAGCTGTTTTTT.

The V gene is TRBV2, the J gene TRBJ2-7; perhaps D is TRBD1 or TRBD2 (5 bases each). Germline CDR1 is SNHLY and CDR2 is FYNNEI. V was shortened by 6 bases and J by 6 bases, with 12 bases between the two germline ends. The CDR3 runs to 12 residues. DNA of the CDR3: TGTGCCAGCAGCGGGGCCCTAACCGAGCAGTACTTC. Translated, it gives CASSGALTEQYF.